Listed below are T cell receptor beta chains from one sample, sequenced in a study of regulatory T cells in long-lasting Graves disease. TCRdb ran MiXCR on the multiplex PCR reads and lists one entry per CDR3 protein. The sample lists about 660,000 distinct CDR3 sequences; 30% were seen once. Here the sequenced sample was peripheral blood mononuclear cells (PBMCs), taken when the disease was refractory, from a patient treated with antithyroid drugs. These receptors were collected from a female donor with Graves disease. Each CDR3 is given with its conserved first and last residue. A D gene is named only where the DNA matches it firmly. Clone size is stated in some rows and not others, as once, few, many or a class when expanded.

clone size: many
D gene: -
V gene: TRBV7-8
J gene: TRBJ1-1
CDR3 DNA: TGTGCCAGCAGCTTCTTACAGAACACTGAAGCTTTCTTT
CDR3 protein: CASSFLQNTEAFF

clone size: few
D gene: -
V gene: TRBV7-9
J gene: TRBJ2-7
CDR3 DNA: TGTGCCAGCAGCATCGACAGTACCTACGAGCAGTACTTC
CDR3 protein: CASSIDSTYEQYF

clone size: -
D gene: -
V gene: TRBV2
J gene: TRBJ2-7
CDR3 DNA: TGTGCCAGCAGGATGGACCCATCCTACGAGCAGTACTTC
CDR3 protein: CASRMDPSYEQYF

clone size: -
D gene: -
V gene: TRBV4-1
J gene: TRBJ1-2
CDR3 DNA: TGCGCCAGCAGCCAACCGACACAGGCTAACTATGGCTACACCTTC
CDR3 protein: CASSQPTQANYGYTF

clone size: few
D gene: -
V gene: TRBV19
J gene: TRBJ1-5
CDR3 DNA: TGTGCCAGTAGTGCGCAGGGGATCTATAGCAATCAGCCCCAGCATTTT
CDR3 protein: CASSAQGIYSNQPQHF

clone size: once
D gene: -
V gene: TRBV11-3
J gene: TRBJ2-2
CDR3 DNA: TGTGCCAGCAGCTTAGACCCCCAGGCTATCCAGAACACCGGGGAGCTGTTTTTT
CDR3 protein: CASSLDPQAIQNTGELFF

clone size: many
D gene: -
V gene: TRBV3-1
J gene: TRBJ1-1
CDR3 DNA: TGTGCCAGCAGCCAAGTAACGGACACTGAAGCTTTCTTT
CDR3 protein: CASSQVTDTEAFF

clone size: -
D gene: -
V gene: TRBV20-1
J gene: TRBJ2-5
CDR3 DNA: TGCAGTGCTACGGTGGGAGGTTCACGGGAGACCCAGTACTTC
CDR3 protein: CSATVGGSRETQYF

clone size: few
D gene: TRBD1
V gene: TRBV6-4
J gene: TRBJ1-1
CDR3 DNA: TGTGCCAGCAGTGACAGAGAGGGGGCCTCTGAAGCTTTCTTT
CDR3 protein: CASSDREGASEAFF

clone size: many
D gene: TRBD2
V gene: TRBV6-2/TRBV6-3
J gene: TRBJ2-5
CDR3 DNA: TGTGCCAGCAGTTACTACACTTCCTTAGCGGGGATGCCGGAGACCCAGTACTTC
CDR3 protein: CASSYYTSLAGMPETQYF

clone size: -
D gene: TRBD1
V gene: TRBV27
J gene: TRBJ1-6
CDR3 DNA: TGTGCCAGCAGACTGACAGGGGGCGTCTATAATTCACCCCTCCACTTT
CDR3 protein: CASRLTGGVYNSPLHF

clone size: many
D gene: TRBD2
V gene: TRBV12-3/TRBV12-4
J gene: TRBJ2-5
CDR3 DNA: TGTGCCAGCAGTTTCCGGGGTTCTGGTCCGGGGGGGTTC
CDR3 protein: CASSFRGSGPGGF

clone size: -
D gene: -
V gene: TRBV10-3
J gene: TRBJ1-2
CDR3 DNA: TGTGCCATCAGTGCGGGTGGGGACTATGGCTACACCTTC
CDR3 protein: CAISAGGDYGYTF

clone size: few
D gene: TRBD1
V gene: TRBV6-5
J gene: TRBJ1-6
CDR3 DNA: TGTGCCAGCAGTTACTCACCAGGGACAGGTCTTTCACCCCTCCACTTT
CDR3 protein: CASSYSPGTGLSPLHF

clone size: few
D gene: -
V gene: TRBV6-2/TRBV6-3
J gene: TRBJ2-1
CDR3 DNA: TGTGCCAGCAGTTACCGCACTAGCAATGAGCAGTTCTTC
CDR3 protein: CASSYRTSNEQFF

clone size: -
D gene: -
V gene: TRBV30
J gene: TRBJ1-6
CDR3 DNA: TGTGCCTGGAGTGTCGGGGGAGATAATTCACCCCTCCACTTT
CDR3 protein: CAWSVGGDNSPLHF

clone size: -
D gene: -
V gene: TRBV7-9
J gene: TRBJ1-2
CDR3 DNA: TGTGCCAGCAGCTTAGTGCAGGGCGGAGATAAAGGCTACACCTTC
CDR3 protein: CASSLVQGGDKGYTF

clone size: few
D gene: -
V gene: TRBV5-4
J gene: TRBJ2-2
CDR3 DNA: TGTGCCAGCAGCTTACAGCACAACACCGGGGAGCTGTTTTTT
CDR3 protein: CASSLQHNTGELFF

clone size: -
D gene: TRBD2
V gene: TRBV12-3/TRBV12-4
J gene: TRBJ2-1
CDR3 DNA: TGTGCCAGCAGAAGGGCGCGGGAGGGCCGAAGAAACAATGAGCAGTTCTTC
CDR3 protein: CASRRAREGRRNNEQFF

clone size: -
D gene: TRBD2
V gene: TRBV7-9
J gene: TRBJ2-2
CDR3 DNA: TGTGCCAACGAAGCCAATAGTCCCATAGCGGGAGCCACCGGGGAGCTGTTTTTT
CDR3 protein: CANEANSPIAGATGELFF

clone size: -
D gene: -
V gene: TRBV5-1
J gene: TRBJ2-7
CDR3 DNA: TGCGCCAGCAGCATTTCTTTAGGTTACGAGCAGTACTTC
CDR3 protein: CASSISLGYEQYF

clone size: -
D gene: -
V gene: TRBV2
J gene: TRBJ1-2
CDR3 DNA: TGTGCCAGCATCTCGTCGGACAACTATGGCTACACCTTC
CDR3 protein: CASISSDNYGYTF

clone size: -
D gene: -
V gene: TRBV11-2
J gene: TRBJ2-2
CDR3 DNA: TGTGCCAGCAGCTTTCGGATTGACACCGGGGAGCTGTTTTTT
CDR3 protein: CASSFRIDTGELFF

clone size: -
D gene: -
V gene: TRBV12-3/TRBV12-4
J gene: TRBJ2-1
CDR3 DNA: TGTGCCAGCACTCCTCGAGGGCGGGGACAATACAATGAGCAGTTCTTC
CDR3 protein: CASTPRGRGQYNEQFF

clone size: -
D gene: TRBD1
V gene: TRBV12-3/TRBV12-4
J gene: TRBJ2-4
CDR3 DNA: TGTGCCAGCAGTATTCCGGGACAGCAAAACATTCAGTACTTC
CDR3 protein: CASSIPGQQNIQYF

clone size: once
D gene: -
V gene: TRBV11-2
J gene: TRBJ1-5
CDR3 DNA: TGTGCCAGCAGCCAATGGACCAGACAGCCCCAGCATTTT
CDR3 protein: CASSQWTRQPQHF

clone size: few
D gene: TRBD1
V gene: TRBV12-3/TRBV12-4
J gene: TRBJ1-3
CDR3 DNA: TGTGCCAGCAGCCTAGGGACAGGGAGGTCTGGAAACACCATATATTTT
CDR3 protein: CASSLGTGRSGNTIYF

clone size: -
D gene: -
V gene: TRBV6-2/TRBV6-3
J gene: TRBJ1-4
CDR3 DNA: TGTGCCAGCAGTTGGACAAGATTTAATGAAAAACTGTTTTTT
CDR3 protein: CASSWTRFNEKLFF

clone size: -
D gene: -
V gene: TRBV20-1
J gene: TRBJ1-4
CDR3 DNA: TGCAGTGCTAGAGGTTCCCCGGGGGTTGAGGGCCGGAGTAATAAACTGTTTTTT
CDR3 protein: CSARGSPGVEGRSNKLFF

clone size: -
D gene: TRBD2
V gene: TRBV6-5
J gene: TRBJ2-2
CDR3 DNA: TGTGCCAGCAGTTACACCAATGCGCCGGGCGGGAGGGAGAACACCGGGGAGCTGTTTTTT
CDR3 protein: CASSYTNAPGGRENTGELFF

clone size: -
D gene: -
V gene: TRBV12-3/TRBV12-4
J gene: TRBJ1-1
CDR3 DNA: TGTGCCAGCAGCTTTAACCCGTCCCGTTTGGTGCACACTGAAGCTTTCTTT
CDR3 protein: CASSFNPSRLVHTEAFF

clone size: -
D gene: TRBD1
V gene: TRBV29-1
J gene: TRBJ1-2
CDR3 DNA: TGCAGCGTTGAAGATGACCGATACAGGGGACGCGGCTACACCTTC
CDR3 protein: CSVEDDRYRGRGYTF

clone size: -
D gene: -
V gene: TRBV6-2/TRBV6-3
J gene: TRBJ2-7
CDR3 DNA: TGTGCCAGCAGTGAACAGGGAATGGCCTACGAGCAGTACTTC
CDR3 protein: CASSEQGMAYEQYF

clone size: many
D gene: TRBD2
V gene: TRBV7-2
J gene: TRBJ2-5
CDR3 DNA: TGTGCCAGCAGCTTAGCTTCTAGCGGGAGAGGCCAAGAGACCCAGTACTTC
CDR3 protein: CASSLASSGRGQETQYF

clone size: -
D gene: -
V gene: TRBV6-5
J gene: TRBJ2-4
CDR3 DNA: TGTGCCAGCAGTTACAGTTCGGACTTCCAAAACATTCAGTACTTC
CDR3 protein: CASSYSSDFQNIQYF

clone size: -
D gene: TRBD1
V gene: TRBV28
J gene: TRBJ1-5
CDR3 DNA: TGTGCCAGCAGTTTAATCACAGGGGGTAATAGCAATCAGCCCCAGCATTTT
CDR3 protein: CASSLITGGNSNQPQHF

clone size: many
D gene: -
V gene: TRBV6-1
J gene: TRBJ2-7
CDR3 DNA: TGTGCCAGCAGTCCCCCGGGACAACTATTAGGCGAGCAGTACTTC
CDR3 protein: CASSPPGQLLGEQYF

clone size: -
D gene: TRBD2
V gene: TRBV29-1
J gene: TRBJ2-1
CDR3 DNA: TGCAGCGTACGGACTAGGATTCGTGAGCAGTTCTTC
CDR3 protein: CSVRTRIREQFF

clone size: -
D gene: -
V gene: TRBV5-1
J gene: TRBJ2-7
CDR3 DNA: TGCGCCAGCAGCTCGCCCCCGGAGTCCTACGAGCAGTACTTC
CDR3 protein: CASSSPPESYEQYF

clone size: few
D gene: TRBD1
V gene: TRBV6-1
J gene: TRBJ2-7
CDR3 DNA: TGTGCCAGCAGGGACAGGTGGCACGAGCAGTACTTC
CDR3 protein: CASRDRWHEQYF